The clone carrying this T cell receptor beta chain was counted a single time. Its antigen is as yet unknown. The sample comes from a study of T cell responses to AZD1222 COVID-19 vaccine. Overall study findings and caveats: With dominance at 160-218 and 743-854, vaccine-associated CD4 TCRs spanned spike. Spike-specific TCR breadth rose after two AZD1222 doses, and depth rose as well.

The CDR3 consists of 16 residues. Trimming removed 1 base from V and 5 bases from J, with 15 bases in between. In germline, CDR1 is SGDLS, CDR2 YYNGEE. Clones were sequenced by immunoSEQ multiplex PCR, and TCRdb holds only the in-frame ones, with some missing. The profile shows more than 150,000 clones, around 94% of them singletons. The chain links TRBV9 to TRBJ2-2; either TRBD1 or TRBD2 may fit D (6 bases each). The sequence was collected from an adult who received the AZD1222 COVID-19 vaccine. Material: peripheral blood, obtained 28 days after the second AZD1222 dose. DNA of the CDR3: TGTGCCAGCAGCGTATGGGTCAGGGGAGGAACCGGGGAGCTGTTTTTT. Its translation is CASSVWVRGGTGELFF.